The table lists the clone carrying this T cell receptor (beta chain) with many counts. The CDR3 totals 13 residues. V was trimmed by 5 bases and J by 0 bases, leaving 10 bases between them. The germline V gene encodes CDR1 DFQATT and CDR2 SNEGSKA (reference sequence). Regions amplified from RNA transcripts were the TCR beta CDR3 regions. Researchers ran a first-round RT-PCR on the TCR CDR3 using the HTBI primer set. One entry per CDR3 protein, called by TCRdb with MiXCR from the multiplex PCR reads. The table records hundreds of thousands of distinct CDR3 sequences, just under 45% of them present only once. These data belong to a study of T cells in Graves' hyperthyroidism and ophthalmopathy.

The sequenced material came from peripheral blood or thyroid tissue (not recorded which). The receptor's source is an adult man with Graves' disease, either hyperthyroidism or ophthalmopathy (not recorded which). This chain joins TRBV20-1 and TRBJ1-1; weak D call: TRBD1 (5 bases). CDR3 bases: TGCAGTGCTTACGACAGATTGAACACTGAAGCTTTCTTT. Translation gives CSAYDRLNTEAFF.